Presented here are 16 T cell receptor beta chains from one specimen sequenced in a study of human thymus T cells. Corrective heart surgery yielded resections, and these provided the thymus tissue. Here immunoSEQ multiplex PCR was the method, and the copy in TCRdb shows in-frame clones only, minus some. The table lists approximately 71,000 clones, 85% to 95% of them singletons. The sample was thymus tissue. Every receptor here comes from a girl under three years old with a congenital heart defect but otherwise immunologically healthy.

This clone appeared a single time. This chain connects TRBV10-3 to TRBJ2-2; tentatively, D is TRBD2 (6 bases). Trimming shortened V by 10 bases and J by 3 bases, and 21 bases separated the two germline ends. The CDR3 sequence is 16 residues long. Per germline, CDR1 ENHRY and CDR2 SYGVKD. The CDR3 spells CATTPDGSIDTGELFF. CDR3 coding DNA: TGTGCCACAACTCCGGACGGGAGTATCGACACCGGGGAGCTGTTTTTT.

The chain combines TRBV14 with TRBJ1-1; D call uncertain. V was trimmed by 4 bases and J by 2 bases, leaving 23 bases between them. The CDR3 length is 18 residues. In germline, CDR1 is SGHDN, CDR2 FVKESK. CDR3 coding DNA: TGTGCCAGCAGCCCTTACCCCGGGCCCCTGAAGTGTAACACTGAAGCTTTCTTT. Translated, it gives CASSPYPGPLKCNTEAFF.

The J gene is TRBJ2-2, the V gene TRBV30; possible D gene TRBD1, 6 bases. CDR1 is GTSNPN, CDR2 SVGIG, per germline (reference sequence). The CDR3 runs to 13 residues. The V end lost 5 bases, the J end lost 5 bases, and 12 bases lay between the germline ends. The CDR3 nucleotides are TGTGCCTGGGGGGACATTGGTACCGGGGAGCTGTTTTTT. This codes for CAWGDIGTGELFF. Filled out from reference TRBV30 and TRBJ2-2, the complete variable domain reads SQTIHQWPATLVQPVGSPLSLECTVEGTSNPNLYWYRQAAGRGLQLLFYSVGIGQISSEVPQNLSASRPQDRQFILSSKKLLLSDSGFYLCAWGDIGTGELFFGEGSRLTVL.

As DNA, the CDR3 is TGTGCCAGCAGCCAAGGGAGAAGTGCAGAGGTAACCAAAAACATTCAGTACTTC. Translated: CASSQGRSAEVTKNIQYF. J is TRBJ2-4 and V is TRBV14, with unresolved D. V lost 1 base to trimming and J lost 2 bases, with 18 bases between them. The V gene's germline CDR1 is SGHDN and CDR2 FVKESK. The CDR3 is 18 amino acids.

The CDR3 region has the DNA TGTGCCAGCAGTGCAAAACTACGAAGGGGAACCCAGGTTAGCTCCTACGAGCAGTACTTC. As protein: CASSAKLRRGTQVSSYEQYF. V usage is TRBV6-1 and J usage is TRBJ2-7; D might be TRBD1 (5 bases). Per the germline V gene, CDR1 is MNHNS and CDR2 is SASEGT. Trimming took 4 bases from V and 0 from J, leaving 28 bases between them. This CDR3 spans 20 amino acids.

The chain is built from TRBV14 and TRBJ2-7; D is perhaps TRBD1 (6 bases). The CDR3 runs 15 residues. Trimming stripped 0 bases from V and 2 bases from J, with 11 bases between. In germline, CDR1 is SGHDN, CDR2 FVKESK. CDR3: CASSQDRGGPYEQYF. CDR3 DNA sequence: TGTGCCAGCAGCCAAGACAGGGGTGGGCCCTACGAGCAGTACTTC.

This clone was detected once. The gene calls are TRBV19 and TRBJ2-1; 8 nucleotides agree with TRBD2. V dropped 5 bases and J dropped 9; count of bases not matched to a gene: 18. This CDR3 spans 17 amino acids. Germline CDR1 is LNHDA and CDR2 is SQIVND (reference sequence). The CDR3 is CASSFLGRAGVVGEQFF. DNA of the CDR3: TGTGCCAGTAGTTTTCTGGGGAGAGCGGGAGTCGTCGGTGAGCAGTTCTTC. The whole variable domain, remainder taken from reference TRBV19 and TRBJ2-1, is DGGITQSPKYLFRKEGQNVTLSCEQNLNHDAMYWYRQDPGQGLRLIYYSQIVNDFQKGDIAEGYSVSREKKESFPLTVTSAQKNPTAFYLCASSFLGRAGVVGEQFFGPGTRLTVL.

The CDR3, as DNA: TGTGCCAGCAGTGAACCCGGGAATAGCAATCAGCCCCAGCATTTT. This encodes CASSEPGNSNQPQHF. This chain links TRBV2 with TRBJ1-5; D unclear. The CDR3 runs to 15 residues. CDR1 and CDR2 (germline): SNHLY, FYNNEI. V was clipped by 2 bases and J by 0 bases, with 8 bases between them.

The chain links TRBV27 to TRBJ1-5; TRBD1 is a possible D gene (6 bases). Germline V gene sequence: CDR1 MNHEY, CDR2 SMNVEV (reference sequence). The germline V and J ends were trimmed by 2 bases and 5 bases, with 22 bases remaining between them. The CDR3 contains 18 residues. CDR3 sequence: CASSLRGVGGSPHQPQHF. CDR3 nucleotides: TGTGCCAGCAGTTTAAGGGGGGTGGGGGGATCTCCTCATCAGCCCCAGCATTTT.

The rearrangement joins TRBV6-4 to TRBJ1-2; 10 nucleotides match TRBD1. Germline values: CDR1 MRHNA, CDR2 SNTAGT. The CDR3 has 14 residues. The V gene end was trimmed by 3 bases and the J gene end by 4 bases; junction bases not matched to a gene: 2. The CDR3 DNA sequence: TGTGCCAGCAGTGAGACAGGGGGCGGCTATGGCTACACCTTC. Residues: CASSETGGGYGYTF.

The chain combines TRBV9 with TRBJ2-7, with D possibly called TRBD1 or TRBD2 (5 bases each). Looked up from germline, CDR1 is SGDLS and CDR2 is YYNGEE. Trimming shortened V by 4 bases and J by 5 bases, and 10 bases separated the two germline ends. The CDR3 is 12 amino acids. CDR3 DNA sequence: TGTGCCAGCAGCCCTGAGGGGAACGAGCAGTACTTC. Residues: CASSPEGNEQYF.

This chain joins TRBV11-2 and TRBJ2-3, with D tentatively TRBD2 (6 bases). CDR1 is SGHAT and CDR2 is FQNNGV in the germline V gene. Trimming left V 5 bases short and J 5 bases short, with 20 bases between. The CDR3 loop spans 16 amino acids. CDR3 region: CASSVQPKRVVDTQYF. In DNA, the CDR3 is TGTGCCAGCAGCGTACAGCCGAAGCGGGTAGTAGATACGCAGTATTTT.

The rearrangement uses TRBV7-3 and TRBJ2-5, with 13 bases aligning to TRBD2. J was trimmed by 5 bases and V by 4 bases; bases with no gene match: 4. In germline, CDR1 is SGHTA, CDR2 FQGTGA. CDR3 length: 15 amino acids. The CDR3 loop reads CASSSTSGRDETQYF. As DNA, the CDR3 is TGTGCCAGCAGCTCTACTAGCGGGAGGGATGAGACCCAGTACTTC. The full variable domain, its missing parts supplied by reference TRBV7-3 and TRBJ2-5, is GAGVSQTPSNKVTEKGKYVELRCDPISGHTALYWYRQSLGQGPEFLIYFQGTGAADDSGLPNDRFFAVRPEGSVSTLKIQRTERGDSAVYLCASSSTSGRDETQYFGPGTRLLVL.

The chain is built from TRBV7-2 and TRBJ2-2, with 12 bases identical to TRBD2. Germline CDR1 and CDR2: SGHTA and FQGNSA. CDR3 length equals 17 residues. Trimming removed 3 bases from V and 5 bases from J; junction bases left unmatched: 7. CDR3 loop: CASSFLAGGDKTGELFF. In DNA form, the CDR3 reads TGTGCCAGCAGCTTTCTAGCGGGAGGGGATAAAACCGGGGAGCTGTTTTTT. Full variable domain (outside the CDR3, taken from reference TRBV7-2 and TRBJ2-2): GAGVSQSPSNKVTEKGKDVELRCDPISGHTALYWYRQSLGQGLEFLIYFQGNSAPDKSGLPSDRFSAERTGGSVSTLTIQRTQQEDSAVYLCASSFLAGGDKTGELFFGEGSRLTVL.

The rearrangement uses TRBV7-9 and TRBJ2-7, with D possibly TRBD1 on 5 matching bases. There are 16 residues in the CDR3. V lost 4 bases and J lost 5, with 21 bases in between. CDR1 is SEHNR and CDR2 is FQNEAQ in the germline V gene (reference sequence). Here the CDR3 DNA reads TGTGCCAGCAGCTCGCCTGGGCAGGGAAGACGAGACGAGCAGTACTTC. Translation: CASSSPGQGRRDEQYF. Supplemented by reference TRBV7-9 and TRBJ2-7, the full variable domain reads DTGVSQNPRHKITKRGQNVTFRCDPISEHNRLYWYRQTLGQGPEFLTYFQNEAQLEKSRLLSDRFSAERPKGSFSTLEIQRTEQGDSAMYLCASSSPGQGRRDEQYFGPGTRLTVT.

The chain combines TRBV28 with TRBJ2-2; 10 bases match TRBD1. The CDR3 covers 19 residues. The J segment lost 7 bases and the V segment lost 2 bases, leaving 16 bases of the junction unmatched. Looked up from germline, CDR1 is MDHEN and CDR2 is SYDVKM. CDR3 loop: CASSLPCTFDRGPGGELFF. CDR3 coding DNA: TGTGCCAGCAGTTTACCCTGCACATTTGACAGGGGGCCGGGCGGGGAGCTGTTTTTT.